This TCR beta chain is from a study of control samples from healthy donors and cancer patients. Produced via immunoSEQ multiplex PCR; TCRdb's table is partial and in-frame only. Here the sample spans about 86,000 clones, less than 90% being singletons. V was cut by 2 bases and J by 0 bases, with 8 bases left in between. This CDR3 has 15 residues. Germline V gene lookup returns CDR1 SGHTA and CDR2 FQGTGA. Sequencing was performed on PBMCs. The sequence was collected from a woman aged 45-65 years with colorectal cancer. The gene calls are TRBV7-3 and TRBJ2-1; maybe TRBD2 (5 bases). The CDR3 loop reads CASSLAGRSYNEQFF. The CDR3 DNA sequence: TGTGCCAGCAGCTTAGCGGGTCGCTCCTACAATGAGCAGTTCTTC.